In its sample, the clone carrying this T cell receptor (beta chain) was seen a few times. Its antigen is unidentified. The authors extracted at least 6 micrograms of total RNA per sample. The sample comes from a study of blood T cells in healthy people across ages. Overall study results and limits: Roughly linear age-related decline in beta diversity appeared, significant by age around 42.

The V segment lost 6 bases and the J segment 5 bases; nucleotides outside the gene matches: 7. Germline V gene lookup returns CDR1 MDHEN and CDR2 SYDVKM. This CDR3 region has 15 residues. With a J-beta primer mix and a sample-barcoded 5' primer, a second PCR ran about 6 to 11 cycles. A 12-random-nucleotide template-switch adaptor tagged each cDNA molecule. MiXCR, run by TCRdb on the 5' RACE reads, gives a single entry per CDR3 protein. This sample has about 1.8 million distinct CDR3 sequences, with 49% found just once. The chain is built from TRBV28 and TRBJ2-3, with TRBD2 matching 11 bases. The TCR originated in a middle-aged woman in good health. The sample was blood. DNA of the CDR3: TGTGCCAGCAGCGTGGCTAGCGGGGGGTTAGATACGCAGTATTTT. Translation gives CASSVASGGLDTQYF.